These T cell receptor beta chains were read from a single sample in a study of T cells in Graves' hyperthyroidism and ophthalmopathy. TCRdb analysed the multiplex PCR reads with MiXCR anew, one entry per CDR3 protein. The sample shows some 200,000 distinct CDR3 sequences, roughly 17% of them seen only once. The sequencing input was blood. These receptors originate from a man between 50 and 59 years old with Graves' hyperthyroidism. Both conserved end residues are part of each CDR3. Fields, in order: J gene, V gene, clone size, CDR3 protein. Rows may omit the clone size; those that give it use once, few, many or a size class.

J gene: TRBJ2-5
V gene: TRBV3-1
clone size: NA
CDR3 protein: CASSQIRGRGETQYF

J gene: TRBJ2-1
V gene: TRBV7-2
clone size: NA
CDR3 protein: CASSDTSGNEQFF

J gene: TRBJ2-2
V gene: TRBV6-1
clone size: many
CDR3 protein: CASSRGTTGELFF

J gene: TRBJ1-1
V gene: TRBV28
clone size: NA
CDR3 protein: CASSLSVGRGGPTEAFF

J gene: TRBJ2-7
V gene: TRBV3-1
clone size: many
CDR3 protein: CASSQDPGFYEQYF

J gene: TRBJ1-6
V gene: TRBV5-1
clone size: NA
CDR3 protein: CASTMDGYNSPLHF

J gene: TRBJ2-2
V gene: TRBV5-1
clone size: many
CDR3 protein: CASSLTHRGTGELFF

J gene: TRBJ2-3
V gene: TRBV28
clone size: NA
CDR3 protein: CASSSLLAGRTDTQYF

J gene: TRBJ2-7
V gene: TRBV10-3
clone size: many
CDR3 protein: CAGSSSGTGSSYEQYF

J gene: TRBJ1-1
V gene: TRBV7-9
clone size: few
CDR3 protein: CASSFGQGVTEAFF

J gene: TRBJ2-7
V gene: TRBV30
clone size: many
CDR3 protein: CAWRASGIYEQYF

J gene: TRBJ1-1
V gene: TRBV7-9
clone size: many
CDR3 protein: CASSQNAGEEAFF

J gene: TRBJ2-1
V gene: TRBV30
clone size: NA
CDR3 protein: CAWTRLGYYNEQFF

J gene: TRBJ2-1
V gene: TRBV7-2
clone size: many
CDR3 protein: CASSLALVNEQFF

J gene: TRBJ1-1
V gene: TRBV27
clone size: many
CDR3 protein: CASRPGARMNTEAFF

J gene: TRBJ2-7
V gene: TRBV20-1
clone size: many
CDR3 protein: CSAPGRRYEQYF

J gene: TRBJ2-7
V gene: TRBV11-2
clone size: many
CDR3 protein: CASSSFVVVHEQYF

J gene: TRBJ2-5
V gene: TRBV28
clone size: many
CDR3 protein: CASSKPGNAGTQYF

J gene: TRBJ2-7
V gene: TRBV5-5
clone size: few
CDR3 protein: CASSLSRDYSYEQYF

J gene: TRBJ1-1
V gene: TRBV7-9
clone size: NA
CDR3 protein: CASNNLWGVTEAFF

J gene: TRBJ2-7
V gene: TRBV28
clone size: many
CDR3 protein: CASRPYGRPWEQYF

J gene: TRBJ1-2
V gene: TRBV2
clone size: many
CDR3 protein: CASEGSGSYGYTF

J gene: TRBJ1-5
V gene: TRBV10-3
clone size: few
CDR3 protein: CAISEQQQNQPQHF

J gene: TRBJ2-2
V gene: TRBV13
clone size: few
CDR3 protein: CASSLAPPNTGELFF

J gene: TRBJ2-1
V gene: TRBV7-2
clone size: few
CDR3 protein: CRRTGSYNEQFF

J gene: TRBJ2-7
V gene: TRBV19
clone size: NA
CDR3 protein: CASSPGTEQYF

J gene: TRBJ2-7
V gene: TRBV28
clone size: many
CDR3 protein: CASSPRDSDHEQYF

J gene: TRBJ2-7
V gene: TRBV12-3/TRBV12-4
clone size: many
CDR3 protein: CASSARNEQYF

J gene: TRBJ2-7
V gene: TRBV10-2
clone size: NA
CDR3 protein: CASSDRDRGHEQYF

J gene: TRBJ2-3
V gene: TRBV27
clone size: many
CDR3 protein: CASSLGVAGPGDTQYF

J gene: TRBJ1-2
V gene: TRBV28
clone size: few
CDR3 protein: CASSLFAVNYGYTF

J gene: TRBJ1-6
V gene: TRBV6-2/TRBV6-3
clone size: few
CDR3 protein: CASSLWGGGTGNNSPLHF

J gene: TRBJ2-3
V gene: TRBV5-1
clone size: many
CDR3 protein: CASSLVSTDTQYF

J gene: TRBJ2-1
V gene: TRBV12-5
clone size: many
CDR3 protein: CASGLVVARGGGEQFF

J gene: TRBJ2-3
V gene: TRBV7-9
clone size: NA
CDR3 protein: CASSRQSRPDTQYF

J gene: TRBJ2-7
V gene: TRBV6-1
clone size: many
CDR3 protein: CASSEPYEQYF

J gene: TRBJ2-3
V gene: TRBV11-3
clone size: many
CDR3 protein: CASSWTSGSDTQYF

J gene: TRBJ1-1
V gene: TRBV7-9
clone size: many
CDR3 protein: CASSLGAGDLNTEAFF

J gene: TRBJ2-7
V gene: TRBV12-3/TRBV12-4
clone size: many
CDR3 protein: CASSFGGANLEQYF

J gene: TRBJ2-3
V gene: TRBV15
clone size: few
CDR3 protein: CATNDRVLGSTDTQYF

J gene: TRBJ2-2
V gene: TRBV20-1
clone size: many
CDR3 protein: CSARTSGTPNTGELFF

J gene: TRBJ1-4
V gene: TRBV20-1
clone size: many
CDR3 protein: CSASDRGLGNEKLFF

J gene: TRBJ1-1
V gene: TRBV28
clone size: many
CDR3 protein: CASSDSEAFF

J gene: TRBJ2-1
V gene: TRBV5-1
clone size: many
CDR3 protein: CASSLDPAGAYNEQFF

J gene: TRBJ2-5
V gene: TRBV20-1
clone size: many
CDR3 protein: CSASGRAGRETQYF

J gene: TRBJ2-2
V gene: TRBV19
clone size: once
CDR3 protein: CASSMWDYTGELFF

J gene: TRBJ2-5
V gene: TRBV15
clone size: many
CDR3 protein: CATSRLAGVAETQYF

J gene: TRBJ1-1
V gene: TRBV11-2
clone size: NA
CDR3 protein: CASSLGSGGWRTEAFF

J gene: TRBJ2-4
V gene: TRBV7-9
clone size: few
CDR3 protein: CASSKTENIQYF

J gene: TRBJ2-3
V gene: TRBV27
clone size: many
CDR3 protein: CASSLPGQGADTQYF

J gene: TRBJ2-5
V gene: TRBV29-1
clone size: few
CDR3 protein: CNAEPTSGTGETQYF

J gene: TRBJ1-1
V gene: TRBV5-1
clone size: many
CDR3 protein: CASSLAGTTEAFF

J gene: TRBJ1-1
V gene: TRBV12-3/TRBV12-4
clone size: many
CDR3 protein: CASRFAFGAALEAFF

J gene: TRBJ2-7
V gene: TRBV28
clone size: many
CDR3 protein: CASRPGTFVSEQYF